The present entry profiles one T cell receptor (beta chain) with its context. The CDR3 is 16 amino acids. Germline CDR1 is SNHLY and CDR2 is FYNNEI. Germline trimming cut 5 bases from V and 0 bases from J; bases unmatched to any gene: 5. The data stem from a study of blood T cell repertoires in COVID-19. Data came from immunoSEQ multiplex PCR; TCRdb stores just in-frame clones and leaves some out. The profile shows 40,000 to 65,000 clones, about 82% of them singletons. This sequence was found in a man in his sixties or seventies with active COVID-19. The specimen was peripheral blood. The chain is built from TRBV2 and TRBJ1-1; TRBD1 matches 11 bases. As DNA, the CDR3 is TGTGCCAGCAGTAACTGGGACAGGGGGATGAACACTGAAGCTTTCTTT. Translation: CASSNWDRGMNTEAFF.